A single T cell receptor beta chain is shown here with its context. This entry is derived from a study of radiotherapy plus CTLA-4 blockade in lung cancer. Clones were sequenced by immunoSEQ multiplex PCR, and TCRdb holds only the in-frame ones, with some missing. The sample contains approximately 50,000 clones, approximately 82% of which appear only once. From germline, CDR1 is GTSNPN and CDR2 SVGIG (reference sequence). The CDR3 runs to 15 residues. V lost 1 base to trimming and J lost 3 bases, with 12 bases between them. The rearrangement links TRBV30 to TRBJ1-4; D unresolved. Sample: peripheral blood, taken from a patient treated with radiotherapy plus ipilimumab. The receptor was derived from a human donor with non-small cell lung cancer whose response to radiotherapy plus ipilimumab could not be evaluated. The CDR3 DNA sequence: TGTGCCTGGAGTGGTGGGCTATCCCCTAATGAAAAACTGTTTTTT. Residues: CAWSGGLSPNEKLFF.